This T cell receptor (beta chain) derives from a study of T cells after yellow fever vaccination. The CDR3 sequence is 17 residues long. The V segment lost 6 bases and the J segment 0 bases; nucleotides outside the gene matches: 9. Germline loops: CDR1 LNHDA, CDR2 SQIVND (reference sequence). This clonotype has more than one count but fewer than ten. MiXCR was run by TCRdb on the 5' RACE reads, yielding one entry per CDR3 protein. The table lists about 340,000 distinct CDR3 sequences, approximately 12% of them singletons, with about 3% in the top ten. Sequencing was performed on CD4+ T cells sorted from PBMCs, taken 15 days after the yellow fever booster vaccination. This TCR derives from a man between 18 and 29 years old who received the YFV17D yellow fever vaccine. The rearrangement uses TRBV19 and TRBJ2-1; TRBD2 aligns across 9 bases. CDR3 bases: TGTGCCAGTAGGCCGGGGCGGGGGGGCCCCTCCTACAATGAGCAGTTCTTC. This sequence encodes CASRPGRGGPSYNEQFF.